Listed below are T cell receptor beta chains from one sample, sequenced in a study of CD8 T cells in Susac syndrome. TCRdb reprocessed the immunoSEQ multiplex PCR reads with MiXCR, giving one entry per CDR3 protein. This sample has about 120,000 distinct CDR3 sequences, with 85% to 95% found just once. The sequenced sample consisted of CD8+ T cells from PBMCs. These receptors were collected from a human donor with Susac syndrome. The CDR3 runs from the conserved cysteine through the conserved F or W. A D gene is named only where the DNA matches it firmly. Some rows have no size entry. The others give once, few or many, or a class for an expanded clone.

clone_size cdr3_length j_call d_call v_call cdr3_aa cdr3_nt
. 15 TRBJ1-5 . TRBV20-1 CSASNRDHSNQPQHF TGCAGTGCTTCAAACAGGGACCATAGCAATCAGCCCCAGCATTTT
. 15 TRBJ2-7 . TRBV3-1 CASSQGKDVPYEQYF TGTGCCAGCAGCCAAGGTAAAGACGTACCCTACGAGCAGTACTTC
. 14 TRBJ2-5 . TRBV7-8 CASSLGAGYETQYF TGTGCCAGCAGCTTAGGGGCGGGTTATGAGACCCAGTACTTC
. 14 TRBJ1-4 TRBD1 TRBV12-3/TRBV12-4 CASRNTGGREKLFF TGTGCCAGCAGAAATACAGGGGGAAGGGAAAAACTGTTTTTT
. 15 TRBJ1-4 . TRBV9 CASSPGPAADEKLFF TGTGCCAGCAGCCCCGGACCCGCGGCGGATGAAAAACTGTTTTTT
. 14 TRBJ1-1 TRBD1 TRBV5-1 CASSLTGEVTEAFF TGCGCCAGCAGCCTGACAGGGGAGGTGACTGAAGCTTTCTTT
. 15 TRBJ2-7 . TRBV2 CASSEGHSDSYEQYF TGTGCCAGCAGTGAGGGACACTCCGACTCCTACGAGCAGTACTTC
. 10 TRBJ2-3 TRBD2 TRBV30 CACGLAGVYF TGTGCCTGCGGACTAGCGGGGGTGTATTTT
. 14 TRBJ1-6 . TRBV3-1 CASSQAGLNSPLHF TGTGCCAGCAGCCAAGCGGGGTTGAATTCACCCCTCCACTTT
. 15 TRBJ2-1 . TRBV30 CAWRSPRSWDNEQFF TGTGCCTGGAGGTCCCCCCGATCCTGGGACAATGAGCAGTTCTTC
. 17 TRBJ2-5 TRBD2 TRBV3-1 CASSQNRLGLAGGTQYF TGTGCCAGCAGCCAGAACCGACTGGGACTAGCGGGGGGGACCCAGTACTTC
. 14 TRBJ1-4 . TRBV15 CATSRAGAGEKLFF TGTGCCACCAGCAGAGCAGGGGCAGGGGAAAAACTGTTTTTT
once 12 TRBJ2-7 TRBD1 TRBV7-9 CASKTTGSEQYF TGTGCCAGCAAAACGACAGGGTCCGAGCAGTACTTC
. 13 TRBJ1-2 . TRBV18 CASSPPGDYGYTF TGTGCCAGCTCACCACCGGGAGACTATGGCTACACCTTC
. 15 TRBJ1-2 . TRBV6-5 CASSYSSTGSYGYTF TGTGCCAGCAGTTACTCGAGCACCGGCAGCTATGGCTACACCTTC
. 12 TRBJ2-5 . TRBV12-3/TRBV12-4 CASSFWGETQYF TGTGCCAGCAGTTTCTGGGGGGAGACCCAGTACTTC
. 13 TRBJ1-2 TRBD1 TRBV29-1 CSVRTGANYGYTF TGCAGCGTACGGACAGGGGCCAACTATGGCTACACCTTC
once 15 TRBJ1-6 . TRBV7-6 CASSLVRDSNSPLHF TGTGCCAGCAGCTTAGTACGTGACAGTAATTCACCCCTCCACTTT
. 14 TRBJ2-5 . TRBV5-1 CASSLLDYQETQYF TGCGCCAGCAGCTTGCTTGACTACCAAGAGACCCAGTACTTC
. 16 TRBJ2-3 TRBD2 TRBV15 CATSTRTSGVEDTQYF TGTGCCACCAGCACAAGGACTAGCGGGGTTGAAGATACGCAGTATTTT